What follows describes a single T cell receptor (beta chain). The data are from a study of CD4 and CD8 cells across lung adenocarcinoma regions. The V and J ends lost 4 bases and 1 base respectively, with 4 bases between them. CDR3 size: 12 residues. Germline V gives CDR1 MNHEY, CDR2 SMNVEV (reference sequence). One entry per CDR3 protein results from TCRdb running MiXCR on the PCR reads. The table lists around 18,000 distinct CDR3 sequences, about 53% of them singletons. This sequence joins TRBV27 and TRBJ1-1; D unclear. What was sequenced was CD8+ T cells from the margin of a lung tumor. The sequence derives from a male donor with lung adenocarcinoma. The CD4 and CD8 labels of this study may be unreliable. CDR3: CASSSRNTEAFF. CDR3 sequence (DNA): TGTGCCAGCAGTTCCCGGAACACTGAAGCTTTCTTT.